This is a list of T cell receptor beta chains from one sample in a study of control samples from healthy donors and cancer patients. TCRdb's table, derived via immunoSEQ multiplex PCR, lists solely in-frame clones and lacks some. The data show about 130,000 clones, over 80% seen once. The sample taken for sequencing was blood. Receptors were obtained from a woman aged 45-65 years in good health. Each CDR3 is given without its conserved first and last residue. Fields, in order: J gene, D gene, V gene, CDR3 protein. A D gene is named only where the DNA matches it firmly.

TRBJ2-7 . TRBV27 ASSLTGFREQY
TRBJ2-3 TRBD2 TRBV28 ASSFLAGGRDTDTQY
TRBJ2-1 TRBD2 TRBV5-1 ASSEMASGGSEQF
TRBJ2-5 . TRBV4-1 ASSREGQREETQY
TRBJ1-1 . TRBV7-2 ASSLPVNTEAF
TRBJ2-3 TRBD2 TRBV7-9 ASSLGRLADTDTQY
TRBJ1-4 . TRBV2 ASSEDGQIINEKLF
TRBJ1-1 . TRBV9 ASSALLGTDTEAF
TRBJ1-1 TRBD1 TRBV28 ASNPGGWTEAF
TRBJ1-5 . TRBV6-6 ASSHRVHQPQH